The clone carrying this TCR beta chain has only one observation. Assay used: immunoSEQ multiplex PCR; TCRdb lists only in-frame clones, some missing. The repertoire holds about 43,000 clones, with over 75% as singletons. The sample comes from a study of blood T cell repertoires in COVID-19. Study-level background: T cells, B-cell-depleted T cells, or PBMCs supplied cDNA or gDNA.

The CDR3 length is 15 residues. Trimming left V 4 bases short and J 5 bases short, with 18 bases between. The germline V gene encodes CDR1 LGHDT and CDR2 YNNKEL (reference sequence). The sequenced sample was peripheral blood. The receptor was isolated from a woman between 55 and 75 years old with acute or convalescent COVID-19. This rearrangement joins TRBV3-1 (or the pseudogene TRBV3-2) to TRBJ2-7; D is possibly TRBD1 (5 bases). The CDR3 protein is CASSPNSPGQDEQYF. CDR3 bases: TGTGCCAGCAGCCCTAATTCGCCAGGACAAGACGAGCAGTACTTC.